Following are 21 T cell receptor beta chains from one sample sequenced in a study of blood T cell repertoires in COVID-19. Assay used: immunoSEQ multiplex PCR; TCRdb lists only in-frame clones, some missing. This sample has roughly 270,000 clones, with over 75% found just once. Sequencing was done on a sample of peripheral blood. Source of these receptors: a man aged 50-60 years with active or convalescent COVID-19.

CDR3 amino acids: CASSEATAASGKQFF. CDR3 DNA sequence: TGTGCCAGCAGTGAAGCTACAGCGGCCTCGGGGAAGCAGTTCTTC. The chain is built from TRBV6-1 and TRBJ2-1; possible D gene TRBD2, 5 bases. Trimming pared 0 bases from V and 11 bases from J, leaving 17 bases between. The CDR3 contains 15 residues. The germline V gene encodes CDR1 MNHNS and CDR2 SASEGT.

This chain connects TRBV10-1 to TRBJ2-2, with 11 bases that match TRBD2. The trim removed 0 bases at V and 7 bases at J, leaving 4 bases unmatched. This CDR3 contains 16 residues. Germline lookup yields CDR1 WNHNN and CDR2 SYGVQD (reference sequence). CDR3 DNA: TGCGCCAGCAGTGAGTCGACTAGCGGGATTTTCGGGGAGCTGTTTTTT. Translation gives CASSESTSGIFGELFF.

This rearrangement joins TRBV28 to TRBJ2-3, with D tentatively TRBD2 (6 bases). Germline V gene sequence: CDR1 MDHEN, CDR2 SYDVKM. This CDR3 has 14 amino acids. V lost 4 bases and J 5 bases, leaving 13 bases between the germline ends. The DNA for the CDR3 is TGTGCCAGCAGTTCATCCGGGCGGGGAGATACGCAGTATTTT. Amino acid sequence: CASSSSGRGDTQYF.

This clone was counted between two and nine times. The gene calls are TRBV19 and TRBJ1-1; 9 bases are a match to TRBD1. The junction had 5 bases not matched to a gene; V was cut back by 5 bases and J by 7 bases. This CDR3 has 13 amino acids. Germline values: CDR1 LNHDA, CDR2 SQIVND (reference sequence). DNA for the CDR3: TGTGCCAGTAGTTACAGGGGGCAAGGTGAAGCTTTCTTT. This encodes CASSYRGQGEAFF.

V and J are TRBV5-6 and TRBJ1-2; 7 nucleotides agree with TRBD1. Trimming at V came to 0 bases and at J to 2 bases, leaving 10 bases not matched to a gene. The CDR3 length is 17 residues. CDR1 and CDR2 (germline): SGHDT, YYEEEE. The CDR3 coding sequence is TGTGCCAGCAGCTTGGCGAGGGGACAGACTTCAAACTATGGCTACACCTTC. Translated, it gives CASSLARGQTSNYGYTF. Supplemented by reference TRBV5-6 and TRBJ1-2, the full variable domain reads DAGVTQSPTHLIKTRGQQVTLRCSPKSGHDTVSWYQQALGQGPQFIFQYYEEEERQRGNFPDRFSGHQFPNYSSELNVNALLLGDSALYLCASSLARGQTSNYGYTFGSGTRLTVV.

This clone was observed once. V is TRBV12-3 or TRBV12-4 and J is TRBJ2-1; the D is unclear. This CDR3 is 13 amino acids long. Trimming cost V 3 bases and J 9 bases, with 12 bases left between them. This CDR3 reads CASSLTPRSEQFF. The CDR3 DNA is TGTGCCAGCAGTTTGACCCCTAGGAGTGAGCAGTTCTTC.

V and J are TRBV24-1 and TRBJ2-7, with D perhaps TRBD2 (6 bases). This CDR3 region has 16 residues. V gave up 2 bases and J gave up 5 bases, with 18 bases separating them. The germline CDR1 and CDR2 sequences are KGHDR and SFDVKD. DNA of the CDR3: TGTGCCACCAGTGATTGGCCCGGTGGGGGGTCCGACGAGCAGTACTTC. Its translation is CATSDWPGGGSDEQYF.

The chain carries TRBV7-2 and TRBJ1-6; D perhaps matches TRBD1 (6 bases). The CDR3 sequence is 15 residues long. The V end was cut by 9 bases, the J end by 9 bases, with 21 bases between. Germline V CDR1 and CDR2: SGHTA, FQGNSA. This CDR3 reads CASTRVGGGGSPLHF. The CDR3 DNA reads TGTGCCAGTACCAGGGTGGGGGGGGGCGGTTCACCCCTCCACTTT.

This clone appeared a single time. The genes are TRBV6-2 or TRBV6-3 and TRBJ2-5; 9 bases match TRBD1. The CDR3 sequence is 17 residues long. The ends lost 2 bases at V and 5 bases at J; junction bases unmatched: 12. Germline loops: CDR1 MNHEY, CDR2 SVGEGT. The CDR3 protein is CASSYVERGQGRETQYF. CDR3 in DNA: TGTGCCAGCAGTTACGTCGAGAGGGGACAGGGTCGGGAGACCCAGTACTTC.

The chain recombines TRBV5-1 with TRBJ2-1; perhaps TRBD1 as D (6 bases). Germline V gene data show CDR1 as SGHRS and CDR2 as YFSETQ. This CDR3 spans 21 amino acids. V lost 0 bases and J lost 7, with 32 bases in between. Here the CDR3 reads CASSLAGSGGFPLGAPNEQFF. The CDR3 coding sequence is TGCGCCAGCAGCTTGGCCGGGTCAGGCGGATTCCCCCTGGGGGCCCCTAATGAGCAGTTCTTC.

V is TRBV6-2 or TRBV6-3 and J is TRBJ2-6, with D possibly matching TRBD1 (6 bases). CDR3 length equals 17 residues. Germline assignment: CDR1 MNHEY and CDR2 SVGEGT. V dropped 2 bases and J dropped 0 bases, with 11 bases sitting between them. In DNA form, the CDR3 reads TGTGCCAGCAGTTACCCCAGGGGTCTCTCTGGGGCCAACGTCCTGACTTTC. This sequence encodes CASSYPRGLSGANVLTF.

The rearrangement links TRBV9 to TRBJ1-2, with D tentatively TRBD1 (5 bases). The length of the CDR3 is 15 residues. The V gene lost 0 bases and the J gene lost 2 bases, with 11 bases spanning the gap. Germline V CDR1 and CDR2: SGDLS, YYNGEE. CDR3 DNA: TGTGCCAGCAGCGTAGAGGCAGGGAGGAACTATGGCTACACCTTC. Its translation: CASSVEAGRNYGYTF.

This clone was counted only a few times. This chain links TRBV5-1 with TRBJ1-5, with 7 bases identical to TRBD1. The CDR3 runs 17 residues. Unmatched junction bases numbered 10, after V lost 0 bases and J lost 4 bases. Germline values: CDR1 SGHRS, CDR2 YFSETQ. This CDR3 is CASSLGSGDSKNQPQHF. CDR3 bases: TGCGCCAGCAGCTTGGGATCCGGGGACAGTAAGAATCAGCCCCAGCATTTT.

The chain links TRBV25-1 to TRBJ1-4; D call uncertain. This CDR3 contains 12 residues. CDR1 is MGHDK and CDR2 is SYGVNS in the germline V gene. V was shortened by 6 bases and J by 8 bases, with 10 bases between the two germline ends. This chain's CDR3 is CASSEDEEKLFF. For the CDR3, the DNA is TGTGCCAGCAGCGAGGATGAAGAAAAACTGTTTTTT.

This clone has more than one count but fewer than ten. This chain uses TRBV6-5 with TRBJ2-7; 7 bases match TRBD1. Germline V gene lookup returns CDR1 MNHEY and CDR2 SVGAGI. The CDR3 extends over 15 amino acids. Trimming took 6 bases from V and 0 from J; bases not matched to a gene: 8. The DNA of the CDR3 is TGTGCCAGCAGGATGGGACAGCTGGCCTCCTACGAGCAGTACTTC. Translated, it gives CASRMGQLASYEQYF.

The chain couples TRBV30 to TRBJ1-1; 10 positions match TRBD1. The CDR3 is 15 residues long. Germline V CDR1 and CDR2: GTSNPN, SVGIG (reference sequence). V dropped 4 bases and J dropped 3; count of bases not matched to a gene: 8. CDR3 in DNA: TGTGCCTGGACCCCCCGGGACAGGGGATACACTGAAGCTTTCTTT. This encodes CAWTPRDRGYTEAFF. Variable domain in full (rest from reference TRBV30 and TRBJ1-1): SQTIHQWPATLVQPVGSPLSLECTVEGTSNPNLYWYRQAAGRGLQLLFYSVGIGQISSEVPQNLSASRPQDRQFILSSKKLLLSDSGFYLCAWTPRDRGYTEAFFGQGTRLTVV.

This chain joins TRBV19 and TRBJ1-5; unclear D gene. This CDR3 has 14 amino acids. V lost 3 bases and J lost 1, with 7 bases in between. Looked up from germline, CDR1 is LNHDA and CDR2 is SQIVND (reference sequence). The CDR3 loop reads CASSILESNQPQHF. CDR3 in DNA: TGTGCCAGTAGTATCCTCGAGAGCAATCAGCCCCAGCATTTT.

The rearrangement links TRBV5-1 to TRBJ1-2; TRBD1 matches 8 bases. This CDR3 has 15 amino acids. Germline-derived CDR1 and CDR2 are SGHRS and YFSETQ. With 0 bases clipped from V and 6 bases from J, the junction kept 7 bases outside the gene matches. In DNA form, the CDR3 reads TGCGCCAGCAGCTTGGTCGCAGGGGGCGCCGATGGCTACACCTTC. Translation gives CASSLVAGGADGYTF.

This clone was observed a single time. The chain's CDR3 is CASSLATGLQETQYF. DNA of the CDR3: TGTGCCAGCAGCTTAGCGACTGGACTTCAAGAGACCCAGTACTTC. The V call is TRBV7-9, the J call TRBJ2-5, with a tentative D call TRBD2 (5 bases). CDR3 length: 15 residues. The V gene lost 0 bases and the J gene lost 2 bases, with 10 bases spanning the gap. The V gene's germline CDR1 is SEHNR and CDR2 FQNEAQ (reference sequence).

The chain couples TRBV7-2 to TRBJ2-2; D unclear. CDR3 length equals 19 residues. The germline CDR1 and CDR2 sequences are SGHTA and FQGNSA. Deletions cut 1 base from V and 0 bases from J, with 18 bases between. CDR3 amino acids: CASSLVPGLVQANTGELFF. DNA for the CDR3: TGTGCCAGCAGCTTAGTTCCTGGCCTGGTCCAAGCGAACACCGGGGAGCTGTTTTTT.

The chain couples TRBV11-2 to TRBJ1-3, with D tentatively TRBD1 (5 bases). The germline gives CDR1 SGHAT, CDR2 FQNNGV. The length of the CDR3 is 17 residues. The V end lost 3 bases, the J end lost 2 bases, and 17 bases lay between the germline ends. The CDR3 spells CASSFLRRGATGNTIYF. In DNA, the CDR3 is TGTGCCAGCAGCTTCCTTAGGCGTGGGGCGACTGGAAACACCATATATTTT.